This entry lists 30 T cell receptor beta chains sequenced from one sample in a study of blood T cell repertoires in COVID-19. Produced via immunoSEQ multiplex PCR; TCRdb's table is partial and in-frame only. Altogether 130,000 to 150,000 clones are present, around 84% being singletons, with the ten largest covering 30% to 45%. The sequencing input was peripheral blood. These TCRs come from a human donor in a cohort sampled during active COVID-19.

The J gene is TRBJ2-5, the V gene TRBV11-1, with 7 bases matching TRBD1. The ends lost 4 bases at V and 6 bases at J; junction bases unmatched: 11. From germline, CDR1 is SGHAT and CDR2 FQDESV (reference sequence). The CDR3 is made up of 15 amino acids. The CDR3: CASSSVGQPGKTQYF. The CDR3 DNA reads as TGTGCCAGCAGCTCCGTGGGACAGCCGGGGAAGACCCAGTACTTC.

About this clone: The sample has other DNA sequences that encode this CDR3 too. CDR3 DNA sequence: TGTGCCAGCAGCGTAGACAGGAACACTGAAGCTTTCTTT. Translation gives CASSVDRNTEAFF. The rearrangement joins TRBV9 to TRBJ1-1, with D hard to call. Germline-derived CDR1 and CDR2 are SGDLS and YYNGEE. This CDR3 contains 13 residues. V was cut by 0 bases and J by 1 base, with 4 bases left in between.

This clone was observed many times. This chain uses TRBV30 with TRBJ2-3; 9 bases align to TRBD2. This CDR3 is 15 amino acids long. V lost 1 base to trimming and J lost 6 bases; unmatched junction nucleotides: 8. CDR1 and CDR2 (germline): GTSNPN, SVGIG (reference sequence). In nucleotides, the CDR3 is TGTGCCTGGAGTGGTAGGGGACTAGCTGGGGATACGCAGTATTTT. It specifies CAWSGRGLAGDTQYF. Looking up the rest from reference TRBV30 and TRBJ2-3 gives the full variable domain: SQTIHQWPATLVQPVGSPLSLECTVEGTSNPNLYWYRQAAGRGLQLLFYSVGIGQISSEVPQNLSASRPQDRQFILSSKKLLLSDSGFYLCAWSGRGLAGDTQYFGPGTRLTVL.

This chain joins TRBV25-1 and TRBJ2-1, with 9 bases identical to TRBD1. In germline, CDR1 is MGHDK, CDR2 SYGVNS. This CDR3 comprises 16 residues. The V segment lost 3 bases and the J segment 4 bases; nucleotides outside the gene matches: 7. CDR3 coding DNA: TGTGCCAGCAGTGATTTGGGGACAGGGCCTTACAATGAGCAGTTCTTC. It codes for CASSDLGTGPYNEQFF.

A few counts support this clone. Here the CDR3 reads CASSPQPGSSYEQYF. The CDR3 DNA reads as TGTGCCAGCAGCCCCCAGCCGGGGAGCTCCTACGAGCAGTACTTC. This chain joins TRBV7-2 and TRBJ2-7; perhaps TRBD2 as D (5 bases). The V and J ends lost 5 bases and 0 bases respectively, with 14 bases between them. Germline CDR1 is SGHTA and CDR2 is FQGNSA. The CDR3 sequence is 15 residues long.

The chain employs TRBV7-8 and TRBJ1-2; D gene unclear. The V gene lost 6 bases and the J gene lost 5 bases, with 13 bases spanning the gap. This CDR3 is built from 13 residues. Germline V CDR1 and CDR2: SGHVS, FQNEAQ. DNA for the CDR3: TGTGCCAGCAGTTATGACTTCGGGTATGGCTACACCTTC. Residues: CASSYDFGYGYTF.

The chain is built from TRBV9 and TRBJ1-2; 7 bases agree with TRBD1. The CDR3 sequence is 14 residues long. Per germline, CDR1 SGDLS and CDR2 YYNGEE. V gave up 4 bases and J gave up 7 bases; unmatched junction bases: 10. The CDR3 nucleotides are TGTGCCAGCAGCCCGTCGGGCAGGACAGGTGGCTACACCTTC. This sequence encodes CASSPSGRTGGYTF.

This chain connects TRBV11-3 to TRBJ1-2; D may be TRBD1 (5 bases). The CDR3 runs 15 residues. V lost 2 bases to trimming and J lost 6 bases, with 16 bases between them. Germline V CDR1 and CDR2: SGHNT, YENEEA. CDR3 sequence: CASSLTRAPGDGYTF. Here the CDR3 DNA reads TGTGCCAGCAGCTTAACCAGGGCCCCTGGGGATGGCTACACCTTC.

The CDR3: CASSQGGGPGPLYF. CDR3 DNA sequence: TGCGCCAGCAGCCAAGGGGGGGGCCCTGGCCCCCTGTACTTC. This chain connects TRBV4-1 to TRBJ2-7, with D perhaps matching TRBD2 (7 bases). The CDR3 has 14 residues. The germline gives CDR1 MGHRA, CDR2 YSYEKL. The ends were cut back, 1 base at V and 12 bases at J, with 19 bases in the middle.

The chain uses TRBV19 and TRBJ2-3; 10 positions agree with TRBD1. Germline lookup yields CDR1 LNHDA and CDR2 SQIVND (reference sequence). The CDR3 extends over 15 amino acids. The J segment lost 5 bases and the V segment lost 5 bases, leaving 7 bases of the junction unmatched. The CDR3 DNA reads TGTGCCAGTAGTTCCCGACAGGGGGCAGGAGATACGCAGTATTTT. As protein: CASSSRQGAGDTQYF. Supplemented by reference TRBV19 and TRBJ2-3, the full variable domain reads DGGITQSPKYLFRKEGQNVTLSCEQNLNHDAMYWYRQDPGQGLRLIYYSQIVNDFQKGDIAEGYSVSREKKESFPLTVTSAQKNPTAFYLCASSSRQGAGDTQYFGPGTRLTVL.

The J gene is TRBJ1-3, the V gene TRBV5-1, with D uncertain. V lost 5 bases and J 0 bases, leaving 9 bases between the germline ends. Germline CDR1 SGHRS, CDR2 YFSETQ. The CDR3 length is 14 residues. The CDR3 is CASSLQDSGNTIYF. CDR3 sequence (DNA): TGCGCCAGCAGTTTGCAGGACTCTGGAAACACCATATATTTT.

The V gene is TRBV30, the J gene TRBJ2-1; D is ambiguous. The CDR3 sequence is 14 residues long. V was clipped by 1 base and J by 5 bases, with 12 bases between them. The germline V gene encodes CDR1 GTSNPN and CDR2 SVGIG (reference sequence). The CDR3 DNA is TGTGCCTGGAGTGCCCCGACTCTCCACAATGAGCAGTTCTTC. The encoded protein is CAWSAPTLHNEQFF.

This clone was counted a single time. This chain connects TRBV27 to TRBJ1-4; 9 positions agree with TRBD1. This CDR3 is built from 14 residues. Germline CDR1 is MNHEY and CDR2 is SMNVEV (reference sequence). Germline trimming cut 5 bases from V and 7 bases from J; bases unmatched to any gene: 5. The CDR3 protein is CASSNRGQGEKLFF. CDR3 DNA sequence: TGTGCCAGCAGTAACAGGGGGCAGGGTGAAAAACTGTTTTTT.

The chain joins TRBV28 to TRBJ2-1; perhaps TRBD2 as D (7 bases). Germline CDR1 MDHEN, CDR2 SYDVKM. The CDR3 has 14 residues. The germline V and J ends were trimmed by 11 bases and 7 bases, with 21 bases remaining between them. The CDR3 DNA is TGTGCCGGCCAAGCCGGGGGGCCGGGTAATGAGCAGTTCTTC. It encodes CAGQAGGPGNEQFF.

This rearrangement joins TRBV28 to TRBJ2-3; 7 bases match TRBD2. The length of the CDR3 is 14 residues. Germline assignment: CDR1 MDHEN and CDR2 SYDVKM. Trimming cost V 6 bases and J 2 bases; bases outside gene matches: 5. DNA of the CDR3: TGTGCCAGCAGGAGCGGGGAAAACACAGATACGCAGTATTTT. It is translated as CASRSGENTDTQYF.

The chain combines TRBV5-5 with TRBJ1-6; possibly TRBD1 for D (6 bases). The V end was cut by 0 bases, the J end by 3 bases, with 7 bases between. Germline V gene sequence: CDR1 SGHKS, CDR2 YYEKEE (reference sequence). This CDR3 spans 15 amino acids. The CDR3 spells CASSLGQVYNSPLHF. The CDR3, as DNA: TGTGCCAGCAGCTTGGGACAGGTCTATAATTCACCCCTCCACTTT.

The chain is built from TRBV4-1 and TRBJ1-2; weak D call: TRBD1 (6 bases). The CDR3 runs to 14 residues. CDR1 is MGHRA and CDR2 is YSYEKL in the germline V gene. Trimming pared 2 bases from V and 4 bases from J, leaving 11 bases between. The chain's CDR3 is CASSQPQGGYGYTF. DNA of the CDR3: TGCGCCAGCAGCCAACCACAGGGTGGCTATGGCTACACCTTC.

The chain uses TRBV12-3 or TRBV12-4 and TRBJ2-5; no clear D. The CDR3 spans 13 residues. V was clipped by 3 bases and J by 1 base, with 6 bases between them. The CDR3 DNA sequence: TGTGCCAGCAGTTTGTCTAGCCAAGAGACCCAGTACTTC. Its protein is CASSLSSQETQYF.

The chain joins TRBV7-9 to TRBJ1-1; weak D call: TRBD1 (6 bases). Germline CDR1 is SEHNR and CDR2 is FQNEAQ (reference sequence). The CDR3 has 14 amino acids. V was shortened by 8 bases and J by 2 bases, with 15 bases between the two germline ends. The CDR3 coding sequence is TGTGCCAGCGGCAAAGACAGGTTTAACACTGAAGCTTTCTTT. It translates to CASGKDRFNTEAFF.

The rearrangement joins TRBV27 to TRBJ2-5; 8 bases map to TRBD1. Trimming at V came to 5 bases and at J to 0 bases, leaving 2 bases not matched to a gene. Per the germline V gene, CDR1 is MNHEY and CDR2 is SMNVEV (reference sequence). The CDR3 has 14 residues. CDR3 nucleotides: TGTGCCAGCAGTGCGGACAGGGACCAAGAGACCCAGTACTTC. This translates into CASSADRDQETQYF.

The V and J genes are TRBV7-9 and TRBJ1-2, with 8 nucleotides matching TRBD1. The CDR3 sequence is 16 residues long. After removal of 4 bases from V and 0 bases from J, the junction contained 7 bases not matched to a gene. Germline V gives CDR1 SEHNR, CDR2 FQNEAQ (reference sequence). The DNA of the CDR3 is TGTGCCAGCAGCTGGGGGCAGGGGGCCCCTAACTATGGCTACACCTTC. Translation gives CASSWGQGAPNYGYTF.

V is TRBV5-5 and J is TRBJ2-3; 7 bases agree with TRBD2. Germline lookup yields CDR1 SGHKS and CDR2 YYEKEE (reference sequence). With 1 base clipped from V and 1 base from J, the junction kept 9 bases outside the gene matches. This CDR3 comprises 17 residues. The CDR3 nucleotides are TGTGCCAGCAGCTTGTTGGTGGGGCTAGCGGGCACAGATACGCAGTATTTT. Translation: CASSLLVGLAGTDTQYF.

V is TRBV10-2 and J is TRBJ1-6; TRBD1 aligns across 8 bases. The V gene end was trimmed by 6 bases and the J gene end by 9 bases; junction bases not matched to a gene: 13. This CDR3 is 16 amino acids long. The germline gives CDR1 WSHSY, CDR2 SAAADI. CDR3: CASSNRAGGSGSPLHF. DNA for the CDR3: TGCGCCAGCAGCAATAGGGCAGGGGGCTCAGGTTCACCCCTCCACTTT.

The chain is built from TRBV4-1 and TRBJ2-2; 8 bases are a match to TRBD1. V lost 5 bases to trimming and J lost 3 bases; unmatched junction nucleotides: 8. Germline CDR1 is MGHRA and CDR2 is YSYEKL. This CDR3 is 16 amino acids long. The CDR3 loop is CASSTPPTGDTGELFF. The DNA of the CDR3 is TGCGCCAGCAGCACACCTCCGACAGGGGACACCGGGGAGCTGTTTTTT.

V usage is TRBV5-8 and J usage is TRBJ2-7; D is ambiguous. Germline V gene data show CDR1 as SGHTS and CDR2 as YDEGEE. The CDR3 consists of 12 residues. V gave up 7 bases and J gave up 4 bases, with 12 bases separating them. CDR3 loop: CASATRNYEQYF. In nucleotides, the CDR3 is TGTGCCAGCGCAACAAGAAATTACGAGCAGTACTTC.

The chain has TRBV6-2 or TRBV6-3 and TRBJ2-6; TRBD1 might be the D (7 bases). CDR3 length equals 19 residues. V was cut by 4 bases and J by 0 bases, with 19 bases left in between. Per the germline V gene, CDR1 is MNHEY and CDR2 is SVGEGT. The CDR3 bases are TGTGCCAGCAGTTCCGCAGGGGGGACCCGGAGCTCTGGGGCCAACGTCCTGACTTTC. Protein product: CASSSAGGTRSSGANVLTF.

The chain links TRBV3-1 (or the pseudogene TRBV3-2) to TRBJ1-2, with D hard to call. This CDR3 is built from 14 residues. The V gene's germline CDR1 is LGHDT and CDR2 YNNKEL (reference sequence). V was cut by 0 bases and J by 6 bases, with 11 bases left in between. The CDR3 nucleotides are TGTGCCAGCAGCCAAGATCTGACGGGGAATGGCTACACCTTC. This encodes CASSQDLTGNGYTF.

The chain uses TRBV19 and TRBJ1-5; 12 bases agree with TRBD1. This CDR3 has 19 amino acids. Germline trimming cut 0 bases from V and 2 bases from J; bases unmatched to any gene: 8. Germline V gives CDR1 LNHDA, CDR2 SQIVND (reference sequence). For the CDR3, the DNA is TGTGCCAGTAGTATAGAAGGGGACAGGGGGCGAAATGGCAATCAGCCCCAGCATTTT. It encodes CASSIEGDRGRNGNQPQHF.

V and J are TRBV7-2 and TRBJ1-5; 12 nucleotides line up with TRBD1. The CDR3 sequence is 17 residues long. CDR1 and CDR2 (germline): SGHTA, FQGNSA. V shed 1 base, J shed 6 bases, and the junction held 7 bases outside the gene matches. CDR3 sequence: CASSLVGGQGASQPQHF. The DNA of the CDR3 is TGTGCCAGCAGCTTAGTTGGGGGACAGGGGGCTAGTCAGCCCCAGCATTTT.

This clone has just a few counts. V gene TRBV4-1 combines with J gene TRBJ1-2; maybe TRBD1 (6 bases). Germline CDR1 and CDR2: MGHRA and YSYEKL. The CDR3 totals 16 residues. Trimming left V 3 bases short and J 2 bases short, with 16 bases between. Here the CDR3 DNA reads TGCGCCAGCAGCCACCGAGTCAGGGGAAGGAACTATGGCTACACCTTC. This gives the protein CASSHRVRGRNYGYTF.